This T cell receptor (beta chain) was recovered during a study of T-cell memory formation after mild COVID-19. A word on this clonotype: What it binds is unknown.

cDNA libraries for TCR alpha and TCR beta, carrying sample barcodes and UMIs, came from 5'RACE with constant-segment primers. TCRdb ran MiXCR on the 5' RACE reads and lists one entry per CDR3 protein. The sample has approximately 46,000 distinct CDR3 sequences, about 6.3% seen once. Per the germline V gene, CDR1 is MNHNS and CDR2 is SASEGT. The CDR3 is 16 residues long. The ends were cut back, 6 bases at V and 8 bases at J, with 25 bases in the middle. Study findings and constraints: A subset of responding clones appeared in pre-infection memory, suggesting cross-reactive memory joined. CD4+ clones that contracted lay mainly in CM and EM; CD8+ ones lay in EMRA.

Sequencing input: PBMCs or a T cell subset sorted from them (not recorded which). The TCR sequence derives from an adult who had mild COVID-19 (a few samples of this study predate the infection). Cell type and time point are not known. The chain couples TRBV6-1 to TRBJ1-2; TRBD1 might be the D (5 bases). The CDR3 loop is CASSPIERTGTWGYTF. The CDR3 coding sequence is TGTGCCAGCAGCCCTATAGAACGTACGGGGACGTGGGGCTACACCTTC.